This T cell receptor beta chain was observed in a study of blood T cell repertoires in COVID-19. Overall study: The United States, Italy and Spain provided the acute and convalescent COVID-19 samples. PBMCs, B-cell-depleted T cells, or T cells were the source of the cDNA or gDNA that made up the material.

Per germline, CDR1 SGHTA and CDR2 FQGNSA. V gave up 4 bases and J gave up 0 bases; unmatched junction bases: 8. The CDR3 covers 17 residues. How the authors handled the data: The assay estimated nucleated cells by amplifying reference gene primers. The data were produced by immunoSEQ multiplex PCR, yet TCRdb's version contains in-frame clones alone and is incomplete. Clone size and V and J calls were adopted from that table, with D and trimming inferred from the DNA. The sample yields under 200,000 clones, 88% seen once. The V gene is TRBV7-2, the J gene TRBJ2-2; 7 bases align to TRBD1. The material sequenced was peripheral blood. This clonotype was obtained from a man aged 40-49 years with active or convalescent COVID-19. CDR3 sequence: CASSSPRDRANTGELFF. CDR3 in DNA: TGTGCCAGCAGCTCCCCTCGCGACAGGGCGAACACCGGGGAGCTGTTTTTT.